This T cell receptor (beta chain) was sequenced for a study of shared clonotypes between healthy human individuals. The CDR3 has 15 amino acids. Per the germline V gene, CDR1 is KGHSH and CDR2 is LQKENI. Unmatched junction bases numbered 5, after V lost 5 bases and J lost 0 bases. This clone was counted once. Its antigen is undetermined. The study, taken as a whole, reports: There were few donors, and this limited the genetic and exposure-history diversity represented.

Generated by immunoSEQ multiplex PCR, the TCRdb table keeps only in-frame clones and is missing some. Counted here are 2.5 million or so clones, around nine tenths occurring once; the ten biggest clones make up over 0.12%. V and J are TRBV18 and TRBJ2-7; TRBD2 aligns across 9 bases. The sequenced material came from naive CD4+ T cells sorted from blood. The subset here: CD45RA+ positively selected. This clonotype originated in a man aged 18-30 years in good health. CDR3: CASSSGREGSYEQYF. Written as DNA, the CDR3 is TGTGCCAGCTCATCGGGGCGGGAGGGCTCCTACGAGCAGTACTTC.